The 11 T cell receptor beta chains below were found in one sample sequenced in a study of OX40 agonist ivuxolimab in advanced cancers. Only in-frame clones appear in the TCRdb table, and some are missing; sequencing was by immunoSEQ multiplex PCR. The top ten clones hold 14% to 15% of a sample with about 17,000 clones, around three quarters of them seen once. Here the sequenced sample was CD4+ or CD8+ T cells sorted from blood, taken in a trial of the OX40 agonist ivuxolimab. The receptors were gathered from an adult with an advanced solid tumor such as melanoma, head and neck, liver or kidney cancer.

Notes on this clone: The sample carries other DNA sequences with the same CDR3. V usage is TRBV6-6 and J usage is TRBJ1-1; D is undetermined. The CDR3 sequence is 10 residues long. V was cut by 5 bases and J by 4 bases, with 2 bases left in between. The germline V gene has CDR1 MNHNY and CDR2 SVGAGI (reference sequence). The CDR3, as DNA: TGTGCCAGCAGTCGCACTGAAGCTTTCTTT. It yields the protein CASSRTEAFF.

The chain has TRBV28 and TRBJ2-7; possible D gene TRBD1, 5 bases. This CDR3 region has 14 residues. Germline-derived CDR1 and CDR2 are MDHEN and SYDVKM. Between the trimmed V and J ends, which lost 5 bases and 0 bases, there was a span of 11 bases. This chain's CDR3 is CASSVQVGSYEQYF. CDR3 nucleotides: TGTGCCAGCAGTGTACAGGTGGGCTCCTACGAGCAGTACTTC.

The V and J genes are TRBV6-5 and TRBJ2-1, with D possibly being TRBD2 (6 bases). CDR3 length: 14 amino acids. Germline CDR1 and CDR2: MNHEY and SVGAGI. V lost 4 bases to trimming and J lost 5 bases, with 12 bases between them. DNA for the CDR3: TGTGCCAGCAGTTGGGCGGGAAGGAACAATGAGCAGTTCTTC. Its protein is CASSWAGRNNEQFF.

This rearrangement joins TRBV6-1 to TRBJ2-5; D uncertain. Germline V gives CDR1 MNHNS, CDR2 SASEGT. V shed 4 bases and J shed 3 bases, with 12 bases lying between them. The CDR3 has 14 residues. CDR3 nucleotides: TGTGCCAGCAGTGGACGCCCTGCCAAAGAGACCCAGTACTTC. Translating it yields CASSGRPAKETQYF.

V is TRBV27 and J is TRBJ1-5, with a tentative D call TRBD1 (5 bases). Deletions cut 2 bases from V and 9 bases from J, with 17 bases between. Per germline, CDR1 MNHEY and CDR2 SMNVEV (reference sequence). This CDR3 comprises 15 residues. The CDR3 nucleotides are TGTGCCAGCAGTTTAGGACTACCTGAGGGGAGGCCCCAGCATTTT. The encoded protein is CASSLGLPEGRPQHF.

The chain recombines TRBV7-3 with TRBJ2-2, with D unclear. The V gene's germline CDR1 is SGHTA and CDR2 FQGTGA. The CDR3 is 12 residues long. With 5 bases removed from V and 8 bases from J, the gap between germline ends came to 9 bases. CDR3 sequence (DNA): TGTGCCAGCAGCGTCCCTACGGGGGAGCTGTTTTTT. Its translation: CASSVPTGELFF.

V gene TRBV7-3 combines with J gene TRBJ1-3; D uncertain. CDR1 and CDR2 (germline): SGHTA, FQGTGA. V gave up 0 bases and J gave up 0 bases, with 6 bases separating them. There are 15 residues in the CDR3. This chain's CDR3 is CASSLTTPSGNTIYF. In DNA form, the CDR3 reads TGTGCCAGCAGCTTAACGACACCCTCTGGAAACACCATATATTTT.

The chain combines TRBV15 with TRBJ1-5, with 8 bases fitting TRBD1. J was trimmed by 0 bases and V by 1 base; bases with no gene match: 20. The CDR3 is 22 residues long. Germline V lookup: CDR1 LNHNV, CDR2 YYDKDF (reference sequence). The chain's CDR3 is CATSRVTLVKGQAPVSNQPQHF. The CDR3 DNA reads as TGTGCCACCAGCAGAGTTACCTTAGTGAAGGGACAGGCTCCCGTTAGCAATCAGCCCCAGCATTTT.

This chain's CDR3 is CASSFQVGRGVGYTF. The CDR3 coding sequence is TGTGCCAGCAGCTTCCAAGTAGGCAGGGGGGTTGGCTACACCTTC. This rearrangement joins TRBV7-2 to TRBJ1-2; 7 nucleotides match TRBD1. The ends lost 3 bases at V and 7 bases at J; junction bases unmatched: 11. CDR1 and CDR2 from the germline V gene are SGHTA and FQGNSA. The CDR3 contains 15 residues.

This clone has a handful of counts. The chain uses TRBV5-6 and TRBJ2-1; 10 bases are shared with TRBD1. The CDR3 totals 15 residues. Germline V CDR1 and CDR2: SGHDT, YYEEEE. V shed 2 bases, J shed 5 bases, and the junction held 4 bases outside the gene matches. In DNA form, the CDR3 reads TGTGCCAGCAGCTTAGGGACAGGGGCGAACAATGAGCAGTTCTTC. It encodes CASSLGTGANNEQFF.

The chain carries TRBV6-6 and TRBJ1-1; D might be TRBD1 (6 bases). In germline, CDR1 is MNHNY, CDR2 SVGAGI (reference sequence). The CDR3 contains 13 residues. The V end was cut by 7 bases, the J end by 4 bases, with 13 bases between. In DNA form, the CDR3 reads TGTGCCAGCACACCCGGGGGGCGCACTGAAGCTTTCTTT. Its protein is CASTPGGRTEAFF.